This entry lists 30 T cell receptor beta chains sequenced from one sample in a study of blood T cells in healthy people across ages. Then a second PCR, running roughly 7 to 11 cycles, was carried out with a sample-barcoded 5' primer and a J-beta primer mix. TCRdb processed the 5' RACE reads anew with MiXCR; each CDR3 protein has one entry. In the table there are 700,000 to 850,000 distinct CDR3 sequences, roughly 34% of which are singletons. The sequencing input was blood. Receptors were obtained from a man aged 18-30 years in good health.

This clonotype was seen a handful of times. The chain joins TRBV20-1 to TRBJ1-2; 7 positions agree with TRBD1. Germline trimming cut 7 bases from V and 2 bases from J; bases unmatched to any gene: 4. Germline V lookup: CDR1 DFQATT, CDR2 SNEGSKA (reference sequence). CDR3 length equals 12 residues. The CDR3 DNA follows: TGCAGTGGCCCGACAGGGAACTATGGCTACACCTTC. Protein sequence: CSGPTGNYGYTF.

V gene TRBV5-8 combines with J gene TRBJ2-2; weak D call: TRBD1 (5 bases). Germline V gene lookup returns CDR1 SGHTS and CDR2 YDEGEE. The CDR3 has 16 amino acids. The V end was cut by 1 base, the J end by 5 bases, with 15 bases between. Here the CDR3 DNA reads TGTGCCAGCAGCTTGCTGAAGGGGATGGGTACCGGGGAGCTGTTTTTT. Translated: CASSLLKGMGTGELFF.

This clonotype was found a few times. The V and J genes are TRBV12-3 or TRBV12-4 and TRBJ1-2; perhaps TRBD1 as D (6 bases). The CDR3 totals 14 residues. The V end was cut by 5 bases, the J end by 4 bases, with 14 bases between. This chain's CDR3 is CASSVSDSAYGYTF. DNA for the CDR3: TGTGCCAGCAGTGTATCGGACAGTGCCTATGGCTACACCTTC.

This clonotype has a handful of counts. This chain uses TRBV4-3 with TRBJ1-1; no firm D call. Germline V gene data show CDR1 as LGHNA and CDR2 as YSLEER. Trimming removed 0 bases from V and 0 bases from J, with 8 bases in between. CDR3 size: 15 residues. CDR3 DNA: TGCGCCAGCAGCCAAGATTCAGGTTTGAACACTGAAGCTTTCTTT. Its translation is CASSQDSGLNTEAFF.

With regard to this clonotype: This may stem from a read error, because a much larger clone lies one nucleotide away. The V call is TRBV5-1, the J call TRBJ2-7, with TRBD1 matching over 7 bases. The ends lost 6 bases at V and 2 bases at J; junction bases unmatched: 11. This CDR3 has 15 residues. Germline V gene data show CDR1 as SGHRS and CDR2 as YFSETQ. The CDR3 DNA follows: TGCGCCAGCAACACACCCGGGACAGATCCCTACGAGCAGTACTTC. Protein: CASNTPGTDPYEQYF. Together with reference TRBV5-1 and TRBJ2-7, the CDR3 gives the full variable domain: KAGVTQTPRYLIKTRGQQVTLSCSPISGHRSVSWYQQTPGQGLQFLFEYFSETQRNKGNFPGRFSGRQFSNSRSEMNVSTLELGDSALYLCASNTPGTDPYEQYFGPGTRLTVT.

The rearrangement links TRBV2 to TRBJ2-5, with D perhaps TRBD1 (5 bases). Trimming cost V 8 bases and J 11 bases, with 15 bases left between them. CDR3 size: 11 residues. Germline V lookup: CDR1 SNHLY, CDR2 FYNNEI. This CDR3 is CASFEGAEQYF. The CDR3 DNA reads as TGTGCCAGCTTTGAAGGGGCTGAGCAGTACTTC.

Comments on this clonotype: This could be a read error, since a much larger clone is one nucleotide away. The chain combines TRBV6-2 or TRBV6-3 with TRBJ1-1; D is ambiguous. The CDR3 is 12 residues long. Germline loops: CDR1 MNHEY, CDR2 SVGEGT. V was cut by 11 bases and J by 5 bases, with 15 bases left in between. CDR3 DNA sequence: TGTGCCCGCAACCGCGCCCGAACTGAAGCTTTCTTT. Protein: CARNRARTEAFF.

The sample holds a few counts of this clonotype. This chain links TRBV7-3 with TRBJ2-1; D gene ambiguous. Germline V gene lookup returns CDR1 SGHTA and CDR2 FQGTGA. Trimming took 2 bases from V and 8 from J, leaving 10 bases between them. CDR3 size: 13 residues. CDR3 amino acids: CASSLPSLDEQFF. DNA of the CDR3: TGTGCCAGCAGCTTACCTAGTCTCGATGAGCAGTTCTTC.

There are a few counts of this clonotype. The chain joins TRBV29-1 to TRBJ2-1, with 11 bases that match TRBD2. V shed 4 bases, J shed 10 bases, and the junction held 6 bases outside the gene matches. Germline V gene sequence: CDR1 SQVTM, CDR2 ANQGSEA. The CDR3 has 13 residues. The CDR3 sequence: CSVGVAGGSEQFF. CDR3 bases: TGCAGCGTTGGTGTAGCGGGGGGGAGCGAGCAGTTCTTC.

The gene calls are TRBV7-2 and TRBJ2-5; perhaps TRBD2 as D (5 bases). The length of the CDR3 is 14 residues. Germline CDR1 reads SGHTA; CDR2 reads FQGNSA. Trimming left V 1 base short and J 5 bases short, with 11 bases between. CDR3 region: CASSLGSSEETQYF. The CDR3, as DNA: TGTGCCAGCAGCTTAGGCAGTAGCGAGGAGACCCAGTACTTC.

The table lists this clonotype with a few counts. The chain couples TRBV7-2 to TRBJ2-7, with TRBD2 matching 7 bases. V shed 2 bases and J 0 bases; nucleotides not matched to a gene: 7. This CDR3 region has 16 residues. Germline V lookup: CDR1 SGHTA, CDR2 FQGNSA. CDR3 bases: TGTGCCAGCAGCTTAAATAGCGGGCCTAGCTCCTACGAGCAGTACTTC. Its translation is CASSLNSGPSSYEQYF.

The CDR3: CASSFEPGQLNTEAFF. The CDR3 coding sequence is TGTGCCAGCAGCTTCGAACCGGGACAGCTGAACACTGAAGCTTTCTTT. J is TRBJ1-1 and V is TRBV7-6, with 7 bases fitting TRBD1. Germline trimming cut 3 bases from V and 0 bases from J; bases unmatched to any gene: 7. This CDR3 region has 16 residues. Germline V CDR1 and CDR2: SGHVS, FNYEAQ.

In its sample, this clonotype was seen many times. The chain uses TRBV6-6 and TRBJ2-7; 8 bases are shared with TRBD1. Germline CDR1 reads MNHNY; CDR2 reads SVGAGI (reference sequence). The trim removed 6 bases at V and 1 base at J, leaving 14 bases unmatched. This CDR3 region has 17 residues. The CDR3 loop reads CASSQDRGTGFSYEQYF. The DNA of the CDR3 is TGTGCCAGCAGCCAAGATCGCGGGACAGGTTTTTCCTACGAGCAGTACTTC.

This clonotype was found many times. The rearrangement joins TRBV20-1 to TRBJ2-3, with no clear D. The germline V and J ends were trimmed by 1 base and 2 bases, with 7 bases remaining between them. The CDR3 extends over 13 amino acids. The germline gives CDR1 DFQATT, CDR2 SNEGSKA (reference sequence). The CDR3 protein is CSARARNTDTQYF. DNA for the CDR3: TGCAGTGCTAGAGCTAGGAACACAGATACGCAGTATTTT.

This chain connects TRBV12-3 or TRBV12-4 to TRBJ2-1, with 8 bases that match TRBD1. The V segment lost 6 bases and the J segment 7 bases; nucleotides outside the gene matches: 8. This CDR3 has 14 amino acids. CDR3 DNA sequence: TGTGCCAGCAGCCCGGGACAGGTTTGGAATGAGCAGTTCTTC. Translating gives CASSPGQVWNEQFF.

The chain is built from TRBV11-1 and TRBJ2-3, with 9 positions matching TRBD2. Trimming cost V 2 bases and J 2 bases; bases outside gene matches: 2. Germline V CDR1 and CDR2: SGHAT, FQDESV (reference sequence). This CDR3 is built from 15 residues. The CDR3: CASSLLAGPTDTQYF. The CDR3 DNA reads as TGTGCCAGCAGCTTACTAGCGGGACCCACAGATACGCAGTATTTT.

This clonotype has just a few counts. The chain employs TRBV7-2 and TRBJ2-7; a weak D match, TRBD1 (6 bases). The CDR3 totals 16 residues. V was pared by 2 bases and J by 4 bases, with 18 bases between. CDR1 SGHTA and CDR2 FQGNSA come from the germline V gene. CDR3 coding DNA: TGTGCCAGCAGCTTAACCCCACAGGGAATCGGTTACGAGCAGTACTTC. Translating gives CASSLTPQGIGYEQYF.

V usage is TRBV12-3 or TRBV12-4 and J usage is TRBJ1-2, with D possibly TRBD1 on 5 matching bases. V was pared by 5 bases and J by 5 bases, with 12 bases between. The CDR3 consists of 13 residues. The CDR3 coding sequence is TGTGCCAGCAGTAAAGGGGCCTCTTATGGCTACACCTTC. It translates to CASSKGASYGYTF.

The chain combines TRBV4-2 with TRBJ2-1, with 7 nucleotides matching TRBD1. The length of the CDR3 is 18 residues. J was trimmed by 10 bases and V by 0 bases; bases with no gene match: 18. The germline V gene encodes CDR1 LGHNA and CDR2 YNFKEQ. CDR3 DNA sequence: TGTGCCAGCAGCCAAGATTTAGGGCAGGGACAGAGGCTCTACGAGCAGTTCTTC. This gives the protein CASSQDLGQGQRLYEQFF.

This clonotype has only a few counts. This chain links TRBV7-9 with TRBJ1-2; tentatively, D is TRBD1 (5 bases). The CDR3 has 14 amino acids. The germline CDR1 and CDR2 sequences are SEHNR and FQNEAQ (reference sequence). Trimming took 5 bases from V and 8 from J, leaving 18 bases between them. The CDR3 DNA is TGTGCCAGCAGCGTAGGCAGGGACCTTTACGGCTACACCTTC. Amino acids: CASSVGRDLYGYTF.

This rearrangement joins TRBV7-9 to TRBJ1-1; 8 bases match TRBD1. Unmatched junction bases numbered 13, after V lost 7 bases and J lost 6 bases. The CDR3 consists of 15 residues. Germline CDR1 is SEHNR and CDR2 is FQNEAQ (reference sequence). The CDR3 DNA is TGTGCCAGCACCTCAGGGGGCGCGCTGCGCTCTGAAGCTTTCTTT. This codes for CASTSGGALRSEAFF.

The gene calls are TRBV20-1 and TRBJ2-5; D is unresolved. Germline V gene sequence: CDR1 DFQATT, CDR2 SNEGSKA (reference sequence). This CDR3 region has 12 residues. V was trimmed by 3 bases and J by 0 bases, leaving 5 bases between them. CDR3 region: CSASQYQETQYF. CDR3 nucleotide sequence: TGCAGTGCTAGTCAGTACCAAGAGACCCAGTACTTC.

The CDR3 bases are TGTGCCAGCAGGCCTTCGGGGGCGGGGACAGATACGCAGTATTTT. This sequence encodes CASRPSGAGTDTQYF. The chain has TRBV6-2 or TRBV6-3 and TRBJ2-3; perhaps D is TRBD1 or TRBD2 (6 bases each). V gave up 6 bases and J gave up 3 bases, with 16 bases separating them. The germline V gene encodes CDR1 MNHEY and CDR2 SVGEGT. The CDR3 is 15 amino acids.

This clonotype was found a few times. This rearrangement joins TRBV5-1 to TRBJ2-1; D is perhaps TRBD1 (5 bases). Trimming left V 6 bases short and J 0 bases short, with 16 bases between. This CDR3 has 16 amino acids. Germline V lookup: CDR1 SGHRS, CDR2 YFSETQ. The chain's CDR3 is CASNPWGGSSYNEQFF. The CDR3 coding sequence is TGCGCCAGCAACCCATGGGGCGGAAGCTCCTACAATGAGCAGTTCTTC.

This sequence joins TRBV6-2 or TRBV6-3 and TRBJ1-2; D is unclear. V was shortened by 7 bases and J by 2 bases, with 11 bases between the two germline ends. The CDR3 sequence is 13 residues long. Germline values: CDR1 MNHEY, CDR2 SVGEGT. This CDR3 reads CASKGEDNYGYTF. The CDR3 DNA sequence: TGTGCCAGCAAGGGAGAGGACAACTATGGCTACACCTTC.

This clonotype was observed a handful of times. In nucleotides, the CDR3 is TGTGCCAGCAGCCAAGAACCAGGACAGTTGAACACTGAAGCTTTCTTT. Its protein product is CASSQEPGQLNTEAFF. The V gene is TRBV4-2, the J gene TRBJ1-1; weak D call: TRBD1 (6 bases). Germline V gene sequence: CDR1 LGHNA, CDR2 YNFKEQ. The CDR3 consists of 16 residues. V lost 0 bases, J lost 0 bases, and 11 bases lay in between.

Of note for this clonotype: One junction end disagrees with the germline gene, perhaps due to a read error. The chain employs TRBV10-3 and TRBJ1-5; D perhaps matches TRBD1 (6 bases). The germline CDR1 and CDR2 sequences are ENHRY and SYGVKD. The CDR3 loop spans 13 amino acids. The CDR3 region has the DNA TGTGCCATCAGTGGGGCAGGGGATCAGCCCCGGCATTTT. Its protein product is CAISGAGDQPRHF.

About this clonotype: This may arise from a read error, as a much more abundant clone is one base away. The rearrangement joins TRBV12-3 or TRBV12-4 to TRBJ2-1; a possible D gene is TRBD2 (5 bases). The CDR3 has 15 residues. The germline V and J ends were trimmed by 6 bases and 0 bases, with 12 bases remaining between them. In DNA, the CDR3 is TGTGCCAGCAGAGAGGGCGCGGGCTCCTACAATGAGCAGTTCTTC. This translates into CASREGAGSYNEQFF.

The rearrangement joins TRBV9 to TRBJ1-1; 7 bases fit TRBD1. CDR1 SGDLS and CDR2 YYNGEE come from the germline V gene. The V and J ends lost 0 bases and 7 bases, in that order; junction bases with no gene match: 9. The CDR3 has 15 amino acids. CDR3 nucleotide sequence: TGTGCCAGCAGCGTAGGAGTATTTCGGGACAGTGAAGCTTTCTTT. It specifies CASSVGVFRDSEAFF.

CDR3 protein: CASSPRGTGDEKLFF. DNA for the CDR3: TGTGCCAGCAGCCCACGAGGGACAGGGGATGAAAAACTGTTTTTT. The gene calls are TRBV7-9 and TRBJ1-4; 10 positions match TRBD1. The trim removed 5 bases at V and 6 bases at J, leaving 6 bases unmatched. CDR3 length equals 15 residues. Germline V gene sequence: CDR1 SEHNR, CDR2 FQNEAQ (reference sequence). Using reference TRBV7-9 and TRBJ1-4 for the parts outside the CDR3, the full variable domain is DTGVSQNPRHKITKRGQNVTFRCDPISEHNRLYWYRQTLGQGPEFLTYFQNEAQLEKSRLLSDRFSAERPKGSFSTLEIQRTEQGDSAMYLCASSPRGTGDEKLFFGSGTQLSVL.